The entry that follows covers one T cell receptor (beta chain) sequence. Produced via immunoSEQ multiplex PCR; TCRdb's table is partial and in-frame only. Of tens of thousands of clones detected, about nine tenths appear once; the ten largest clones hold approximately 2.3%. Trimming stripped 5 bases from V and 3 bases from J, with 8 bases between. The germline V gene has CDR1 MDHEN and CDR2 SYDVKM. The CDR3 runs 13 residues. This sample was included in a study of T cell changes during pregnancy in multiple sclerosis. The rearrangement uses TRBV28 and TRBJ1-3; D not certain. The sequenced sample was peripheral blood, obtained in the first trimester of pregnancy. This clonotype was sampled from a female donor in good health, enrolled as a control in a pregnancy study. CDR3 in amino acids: CASSVGSGNTIYF. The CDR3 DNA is TGTGCCAGCAGTGTAGGGAGTGGAAACACCATATATTTT.